This is a list of T cell receptor beta chains from one sample in a study of T cells in Graves' hyperthyroidism and ophthalmopathy. One entry per CDR3 protein, called by TCRdb with MiXCR from the multiplex PCR reads. Among about 530,000 distinct CDR3 sequences, under 20% were seen once, and the ten largest hold 15% to 20%. The sequenced material came from blood. These receptors were obtained from a woman aged 18-29 years with Graves' ophthalmopathy. The CDR3 runs from the conserved cysteine through the conserved F or W. D genes are given only for firm matches. Not every row has a clone size; where given, it reads once, few, many or a size class.

TRBJ2-1 many TRBV28 TRBD1 CASSAGQVGRNEQFF TGTGCCAGCAGTGCCGGACAGGTCGGTAGAAATGAGCAGTTCTTC
TRBJ1-1 - TRBV6-1 TRBD1 CASSQKTGVDSEAFF TGTGCCAGCAGTCAAAAGACAGGGGTCGATTCTGAAGCTTTCTTT
TRBJ2-1 few TRBV28 - CASSRNQEQFF TGTGCCAGCAGTCGGAATCAGGAGCAGTTCTTC
TRBJ1-1 - TRBV5-8 - CASSLAGWWNTEAFF TGTGCCAGCAGCTTGGCGGGGTGGTGGAACACTGAAGCTTTCTTT
TRBJ1-2 few TRBV4-1 TRBD1 CASSQDRGLYGYTF TGCGCCAGCAGCCAAGACAGGGGGCTTTATGGCTACACCTTC
TRBJ2-2 - TRBV12-3/TRBV12-4 TRBD2 CASSFPRTSGNTGELFF TGTGCCAGCAGTTTCCCCCGGACTAGCGGGAATACCGGGGAGCTGTTTTTT
TRBJ1-2 many TRBV28 - CASSPYAGEYDGYTF TGTGCCAGCAGTCCCTACGCAGGGGAGTACGATGGCTACACCTTC
TRBJ1-2 - TRBV10-3 - CAISESTGRGYTF TGTGCCATCAGTGAGTCGACAGGCCGTGGCTACACCTTC
TRBJ1-1 once TRBV4-1 - CASSQGAWGGNTEAFF TGCGCCAGCAGCCAAGGGGCCTGGGGGGGGAACACTGAAGCTTTCTTT
TRBJ2-7 few TRBV19 - CASSRKSDVYEQYF TGTGCCAGTAGTAGAAAATCGGACGTGTACGAGCAGTACTTC
TRBJ2-1 few TRBV28 - CASTTGTFYNEQFF TGTGCCAGCACAACCGGGACTTTCTACAATGAGCAGTTCTTC
TRBJ1-3 - TRBV2 TRBD1 CASKPLRTGGRSGNTIYF TGTGCCAGTAAACCCCTGAGGACAGGGGGAAGATCTGGAAACACCATATATTTT
TRBJ2-5 - TRBV28 TRBD2 CASTQWGLAGEQETQYF TGTGCCAGCACCCAGTGGGGACTAGCGGGAGAACAAGAGACCCAGTACTTC
TRBJ2-7 many TRBV20-1 TRBD2 CSAKGVAGTYEQYF TGCAGTGCTAAAGGTGTAGCGGGTACCTACGAGCAGTACTTC
TRBJ2-7 many TRBV2 TRBD2 CASRDLSGGNSYEQYF TGTGCCAGCAGGGACCTTAGCGGGGGGAACTCCTACGAGCAGTACTTC
TRBJ1-2 many TRBV30 - CAWSNRGTYGYTF TGTGCCTGGAGTAATAGGGGAACCTATGGCTACACCTTC
TRBJ2-1 many TRBV27 - CASSLRGGDNEQFF TGTGCCAGCAGTTTAAGGGGTGGGGACAATGAGCAGTTCTTC
TRBJ1-1 many TRBV3-1 TRBD1 CASSHLGTGGSNTEAFF TGTGCCAGCAGCCATCTAGGGACAGGGGGCTCGAACACTGAAGCTTTCTTT
TRBJ1-1 many TRBV20-1 TRBD1 CSAPGGEAFF TGCAGTGCCCCAGGGGGCGAGGCTTTCTTT
TRBJ2-1 few TRBV20-1 - CSARSSTRYEQFF TGCAGTGCTAGATCTAGCACACGATATGAGCAGTTCTTC
TRBJ2-5 many TRBV7-3 - CASSPNGGRRETQYF TGTGCCAGCAGCCCAAACGGGGGCCGTAGAGAGACCCAGTACTTC
TRBJ1-1 many TRBV2 TRBD1 CASGTWDRKAFF TGTGCCAGCGGAACCTGGGACAGGAAAGCTTTCTTT
TRBJ1-5 many TRBV6-1 - CASSADPYQPQHF TGTGCCAGCAGTGCAGACCCGTATCAGCCCCAGCATTTT
TRBJ2-3 many TRBV29-1 - CSVVEAGRTDTQYF TGCAGCGTTGTGGAAGCAGGTCGCACAGATACGCAGTATTTT
TRBJ2-1 few TRBV29-1 - CSVGSGQRYNEQFF TGCAGCGTTGGGTCGGGACAAAGATACAATGAGCAGTTCTTC
TRBJ2-7 few TRBV7-2 - CASSTTGRYEQYF TGTGCCAGCAGCACAACGGGTCGGTACGAGCAGTACTTC
TRBJ1-4 few TRBV6-2/TRBV6-3 - CASSYFARSNEKLFF TGTGCCAGCAGTTACTTCGCCCGGAGTAATGAAAAACTGTTTTTT
TRBJ1-1 many TRBV10-3 - CASRDTSTEAFF TGTGCCAGCCGGGATACCTCCACTGAAGCTTTCTTT
TRBJ1-1 many TRBV6-1 - CASSERVGQNTEAFF TGTGCCAGCAGTGAAAGGGTAGGACAGAACACTGAAGCTTTCTTT
TRBJ2-2 few TRBV7-8 TRBD2 CASSRTGRGNTGELFF TGTGCCAGCAGCCGTACTGGGAGGGGGAACACCGGGGAGCTGTTTTTT
TRBJ2-6 few TRBV20-1 TRBD2 CSAPGGGTSGIGANVLTF TGCAGTGCCCCCGGTGGTGGGACTAGCGGGATTGGGGCCAACGTCCTGACTTTC
TRBJ2-7 many TRBV2 TRBD1 CASRGQGTYEQYF TGTGCCAGCAGAGGACAGGGGACCTACGAGCAGTACTTC
TRBJ2-3 - TRBV30 TRBD2 CAWSVRGADTQYF TGTGCCTGGAGTGTACGGGGGGCAGATACGCAGTATTTT
TRBJ2-3 many TRBV18 - CASSPPSGADTQYF TGTGCCAGCTCACCACCGTCGGGGGCAGATACGCAGTATTTT
TRBJ1-6 few TRBV20-1 - CSARGTDYNSPLHF TGCAGTGCTAGGGGGACCGACTATAATTCACCCCTCCACTTT
TRBJ1-1 - TRBV7-3 - CASSAGRPGNTEAFF TGTGCCAGCAGCGCCGGACGGCCCGGGAACACTGAAGCTTTCTTT
TRBJ2-2 - TRBV19 - CASSPEGATGELFF TGTGCCAGTAGCCCCGAGGGAGCCACCGGGGAGCTGTTTTTT
TRBJ1-2 few TRBV7-9 - CASSPGLANYGYTF TGTGCCAGCAGCCCTGGGTTAGCTAACTATGGCTACACCTTC
TRBJ1-6 few TRBV20-1 - CSARDSGPSSYNSPLHF TGCAGTGCTAGAGATTCCGGGCCGAGCTCCTATAATTCACCCCTCCACTTT
TRBJ1-2 many TRBV28 - CASSDGPGGYGYTF TGTGCCAGCAGCGACGGACCGGGCGGCTATGGCTACACCTTC
TRBJ2-2 - TRBV4-3 - CASSQDSRTGELFF TGCGCCAGCAGCCAAGACTCCCGCACCGGGGAGCTGTTTTTT
TRBJ2-3 many TRBV6-1 - CASRADITDTQYF TGTGCCAGCAGGGCCGATATCACAGATACGCAGTATTTT
TRBJ1-1 many TRBV7-8 - CASSPTASLNTEAFF TGTGCCAGCAGCCCAACGGCATCCCTGAACACTGAAGCTTTCTTT
TRBJ1-4 - TRBV4-1 - CASSRLVPGATNEKLFF TGCGCCAGCAGCCGACTCGTCCCAGGGGCAACTAATGAAAAACTGTTTTTT